The clone carrying this T cell receptor beta chain was seen a handful of times. J gave up 2 bases and V 2 bases, and 4 bases lay outside the gene matches. CDR1 is SGHRS, CDR2 YFSETQ, per germline. CDR3 size: 15 residues. Authors' analysis steps: Amplifying reference gene primers gave estimates of nucleated cell counts. The protocol was immunoSEQ multiplex PCR, while the TCRdb copy is restricted to in-frame clones and leaves out a portion. Clone size and V and J calls were adopted from that table, with D and trimming inferred from the DNA. The sample includes approximately 260,000 clones, about 88% of them seen just once. The sample comes from a study of blood T cell repertoires in COVID-19. Across the study: Acute-phase and convalescent COVID-19 samples originated in the United States, Italy and Spain.

This sequence originates from a middle-aged woman who had recovered from COVID-19. The chain combines TRBV5-1 with TRBJ1-2; 9 nucleotides line up with TRBD1. Input material: peripheral blood. The CDR3 region has the DNA TGCGCCAGCAGCTTACGACAGGGGGTGAACTATGGCTACACCTTC. Its translation is CASSLRQGVNYGYTF.